A single sample is the source of the 23 T cell receptor beta chains below, sequenced in a study of T-cell reconstitution after alpha-beta-depleted transplantation in children. Unique molecular identifiers were used in preparing the TCRbeta library. One entry per CDR3 protein, called by TCRdb with MiXCR from the PCR reads. Of 150,000 to 200,000 distinct CDR3 sequences listed, 11% are singletons. This specimen consisted of PBMCs, obtained before TCRalphabeta/CD19-depleted stem cell transplant. These receptors were collected from a boy between 2 and 10 years old with acute myeloid leukemia, due to receive a stem cell transplant.

This clonotype has a count of ten or more. V gene TRBV20-1 combines with J gene TRBJ2-3; 8 nucleotides match TRBD2. J gave up 0 bases and V 1 base, and 12 bases lay outside the gene matches. The germline CDR1 and CDR2 sequences are DFQATT and SNEGSKA (reference sequence). This CDR3 contains 18 residues. Here the CDR3 DNA reads TGCAGTGCTAGAGGAGGGTCTAGCGGGCATTCTAGCACAGATACGCAGTATTTT. This sequence encodes CSARGGSSGHSSTDTQYF.

This clonotype was seen repeatedly, ten times or more. This chain uses TRBV28 with TRBJ1-2, with 8 positions matching TRBD1. V was clipped by 4 bases and J by 7 bases; unmatched bases: 11. This CDR3 is 15 amino acids long. Germline values: CDR1 MDHEN, CDR2 SYDVKM. The CDR3 DNA follows: TGTGCCAGCAGTTCGGAGGACAGGGCGGTGGGTGGCTACACCTTC. It specifies CASSSEDRAVGGYTF.

This clonotype has at least ten counts. V and J are TRBV20-1 and TRBJ2-1, with D perhaps TRBD1 or TRBD2 (5 bases each). The CDR3 has 15 residues. Germline CDR1 and CDR2: DFQATT and SNEGSKA (reference sequence). The V end was cut by 5 bases, the J end by 0 bases, with 14 bases between. The CDR3 coding sequence is TGCAGTGCTGGGACGGTCCTTAGCTCCTACAATGAGCAGTTCTTC. This sequence encodes CSAGTVLSSYNEQFF.

This clonotype has a count of ten or more. This rearrangement joins TRBV7-9 to TRBJ2-7; D is unresolved. Deletions cut 1 base from V and 3 bases from J, with 10 bases between. Germline assignment: CDR1 SEHNR and CDR2 FQNEAQ (reference sequence). This CDR3 comprises 14 residues. CDR3 nucleotides: TGTGCCAGCAGCTTAGACGACGGAAACTACGAGCAGTACTTC. This codes for CASSLDDGNYEQYF.

This clonotype was counted at least ten times. V gene TRBV20-1 combines with J gene TRBJ2-5; D unresolved. The CDR3 has 15 residues. The V gene's germline CDR1 is DFQATT and CDR2 SNEGSKA (reference sequence). Trimming left V 0 bases short and J 5 bases short, with 16 bases between. The CDR3 bases are TGCAGTGCTAGAGATTACTTACTTCCTACGGAGACCCAGTACTTC. This sequence encodes CSARDYLLPTETQYF.

Regarding this clonotype: One junction end disagrees with the germline gene, perhaps due to a read error. The V call is TRBV20-1, the J call TRBJ2-5; 8 bases align to TRBD2. In germline, CDR1 is DFQATT, CDR2 SNEGSKA (reference sequence). The CDR3 covers 12 residues. CDR3 coding DNA: TGCAGTGCTAGCGGGGGGGCGGAGACCCGGTACTTC. Amino acids: CSASGGAETRYF.

This clonotype was counted many times. The rearrangement links TRBV6-5 to TRBJ2-5; 7 bases align to TRBD2. This CDR3 spans 14 amino acids. Unmatched junction bases numbered 2, after V lost 2 bases and J lost 2 bases. Germline-derived CDR1 and CDR2 are MNHEY and SVGAGI. The CDR3: CASSYGGGQETQYF. In DNA, the CDR3 is TGTGCCAGCAGTTACGGCGGGGGACAAGAGACCCAGTACTTC.

The rearrangement links TRBV28 to TRBJ1-1; D is ambiguous. CDR3 length equals 13 residues. The germline gives CDR1 MDHEN, CDR2 SYDVKM. Trimming removed 2 bases from V and 8 bases from J, with 12 bases in between. CDR3 bases: TGTGCCAGCAGTTTACCTTACCTCCGAGAAGCTTTCTTT. Translated: CASSLPYLREAFF.

This clonotype was seen repeatedly, ten times or more. The rearrangement links TRBV5-1 to TRBJ1-1; D is unresolved. Trimming removed 2 bases from V and 7 bases from J, with 6 bases in between. Germline V gene data show CDR1 as SGHRS and CDR2 as YFSETQ. The CDR3 sequence is 11 residues long. The CDR3 is CASSLEGEAFF. CDR3 DNA: TGCGCCAGCAGCTTAGAGGGTGAAGCTTTCTTT.

Ten or more counts support this clonotype. The rearrangement joins TRBV7-8 to TRBJ2-5, with 8 bases lining up with TRBD2. Germline trimming cut 5 bases from V and 2 bases from J; bases unmatched to any gene: 4. Germline CDR1 SGHVS, CDR2 FQNEAQ. The CDR3 sequence is 14 residues long. CDR3 nucleotide sequence: TGTGCCAGCAGCCCCGTAGCGGGGCAAGAGACCCAGTACTTC. Protein sequence: CASSPVAGQETQYF.

This clonotype was recorded at least ten times. The CDR3 DNA reads as TGTGCCAGCAGATTATGGACTAGCGGCACAGATACGCAGTATTTT. Translating gives CASRLWTSGTDTQYF. The chain recombines TRBV7-2 with TRBJ2-3; 9 nucleotides line up with TRBD2. Germline values: CDR1 SGHTA, CDR2 FQGNSA. This CDR3 comprises 15 residues. J was trimmed by 1 base and V by 6 bases; bases with no gene match: 5.

This clonotype was seen repeatedly, ten times or more. J is TRBJ2-1 and V is TRBV20-1; D is perhaps TRBD2 (5 bases). Trimming left V 0 bases short and J 3 bases short, with 9 bases between. This CDR3 has 14 residues. Germline loops: CDR1 DFQATT, CDR2 SNEGSKA (reference sequence). The CDR3 coding sequence is TGCAGTGCTAGAGATAAAGCGGACTACAATGAGCAGTTCTTC. Residues: CSARDKADYNEQFF.

This clonotype was seen at least ten times. The V call is TRBV5-5, the J call TRBJ2-3, with D unclear. The V end was cut by 4 bases, the J end by 0 bases, with 21 bases between. The germline CDR1 and CDR2 sequences are SGHKS and YYEKEE (reference sequence). This CDR3 comprises 18 residues. The CDR3 spells CASSLRLVVGISTDTQYF. Written as DNA, the CDR3 is TGTGCCAGCAGCCTACGACTGGTGGTGGGAATTAGCACAGATACGCAGTATTTT. The entire variable domain, with the rest obtained from reference TRBV5-5 and TRBJ2-3, is as follows: DAGVTQSPTHLIKTRGQQVTLRCSPISGHKSVSWYQQVLGQGPQFIFQYYEKEERGRGNFPDRFSARQFPNYSSELNVNALLLGDSALYLCASSLRLVVGISTDTQYFGPGTRLTVL.

This clonotype occurred many times. The CDR3 sequence: CASKNPGGQETQYF. In DNA form, the CDR3 reads TGCGCCAGCAAAAATCCGGGGGGGCAAGAGACCCAGTACTTC. The rearrangement uses TRBV5-1 and TRBJ2-5; 8 nucleotides match TRBD2. The CDR3 sequence is 14 residues long. Germline CDR1 is SGHRS and CDR2 is YFSETQ. The V segment lost 6 bases and the J segment 2 bases; nucleotides outside the gene matches: 6.

This clonotype was seen at least ten times. V and J are TRBV12-3 or TRBV12-4 and TRBJ1-6; D is uncertain. Trimming shortened V by 6 bases and J by 5 bases, and 17 bases separated the two germline ends. The CDR3 loop spans 16 amino acids. The CDR3 region is CASSRQVGSHNSPLHF. The CDR3 region has the DNA TGTGCCAGCAGCCGACAAGTGGGCAGCCATAATTCACCCCTCCACTTT.

This clonotype was seen repeatedly, ten times or more. The V and J genes are TRBV28 and TRBJ2-1; 14 bases line up with TRBD2. J gave up 4 bases and V 5 bases, and 4 bases lay outside the gene matches. The length of the CDR3 is 16 residues. The germline gives CDR1 MDHEN, CDR2 SYDVKM. The chain's CDR3 is CASSPGLAGVYNEQFF. DNA of the CDR3: TGTGCCAGCAGTCCGGGACTAGCGGGAGTTTACAATGAGCAGTTCTTC.

This clonotype has ten or more counts. CDR3 nucleotide sequence: TGCGCCAGCAGCTTGGTGGCACTATCCTACGAGCAGTACTTC. Translated, it gives CASSLVALSYEQYF. The chain employs TRBV5-1 and TRBJ2-7; D gene uncertain. V gave up 0 bases and J gave up 1 base, with 8 bases separating them. The CDR3 has 14 amino acids. Germline V gene sequence: CDR1 SGHRS, CDR2 YFSETQ.

A word on this clonotype: This may arise from a read error, as a much more abundant clone is one base away. This CDR3 is CASSKSRIEQLF. In DNA, the CDR3 is TGTGCCAGCAGCAAATCTAGGATTGAGCAGCTCTTC. This chain uses TRBV7-8 with TRBJ2-1; D uncertain. Looked up from germline, CDR1 is SGHVS and CDR2 is FQNEAQ. This CDR3 contains 12 residues.

In this sample, this clonotype turned up many times. The V gene is TRBV6-1, the J gene TRBJ1-5; a weak D match, TRBD1 (5 bases). V gave up 2 bases and J gave up 4 bases, with 12 bases separating them. The CDR3 runs 15 residues. The V gene's germline CDR1 is MNHNS and CDR2 SASEGT. CDR3 bases: TGTGCCAGCAGTGAAACACAGGTTCTTAATCAGCCCCAGCATTTT. This codes for CASSETQVLNQPQHF.

The genes are TRBV12-3 or TRBV12-4 and TRBJ1-3; TRBD1 matches 7 bases. The CDR3 runs to 14 residues. V was pared by 6 bases and J by 9 bases, with 11 bases of the junction left unmatched. The CDR3 loop reads CASRLTGLWGTIYF. As DNA, the CDR3 is TGTGCCAGCAGGTTGACAGGGCTCTGGGGCACCATATATTTT.

This clonotype was counted at least ten times. The rearrangement uses TRBV28 and TRBJ1-5; a possible D gene is TRBD1 (5 bases). The germline gives CDR1 MDHEN, CDR2 SYDVKM. There are 14 residues in the CDR3. V dropped 2 bases and J dropped 2 bases, with 7 bases sitting between them. DNA of the CDR3: TGTGCCAGCAGTTTAATACAGGGCAATCAGCCCCAGCATTTT. It encodes CASSLIQGNQPQHF.

This clonotype has a count of ten or more. This chain links TRBV4-1 with TRBJ1-1, with a weak D call TRBD1 (6 bases). Trimming shortened V by 6 bases and J by 1 base, and 12 bases separated the two germline ends. The CDR3 has 14 amino acids. The germline V gene has CDR1 MGHRA and CDR2 YSYEKL. The CDR3 coding sequence is TGCGCCAGCAGGGGTGGACAGACGAACACTGAAGCTTTCTTT. Its protein is CASRGGQTNTEAFF.

This clonotype was observed at least ten times. The chain combines TRBV7-2 with TRBJ1-5; 8 bases are shared with TRBD1. Germline CDR1 is SGHTA and CDR2 is FQGNSA. The CDR3 sequence is 16 residues long. The J segment lost 7 bases and the V segment lost 2 bases, leaving 10 bases of the junction unmatched. The chain's CDR3 is CASSLFTGQGEQPQHF. CDR3 DNA: TGTGCCAGCAGCTTATTCACAGGACAGGGAGAACAGCCCCAGCATTTT.